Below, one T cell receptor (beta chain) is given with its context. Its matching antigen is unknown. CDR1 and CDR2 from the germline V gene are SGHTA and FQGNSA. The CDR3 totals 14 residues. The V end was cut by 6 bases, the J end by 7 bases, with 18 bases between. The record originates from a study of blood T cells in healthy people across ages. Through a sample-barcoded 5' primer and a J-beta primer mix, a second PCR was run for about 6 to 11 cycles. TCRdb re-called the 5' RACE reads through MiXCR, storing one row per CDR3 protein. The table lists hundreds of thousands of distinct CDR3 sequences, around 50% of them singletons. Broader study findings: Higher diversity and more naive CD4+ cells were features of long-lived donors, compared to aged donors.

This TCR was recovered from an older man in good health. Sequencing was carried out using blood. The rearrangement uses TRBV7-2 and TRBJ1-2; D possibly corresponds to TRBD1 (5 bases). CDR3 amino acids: CASSLRDWGLGYTF. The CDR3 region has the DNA TGTGCCAGCAGTCTCCGGGATTGGGGCCTTGGCTACACCTTC.